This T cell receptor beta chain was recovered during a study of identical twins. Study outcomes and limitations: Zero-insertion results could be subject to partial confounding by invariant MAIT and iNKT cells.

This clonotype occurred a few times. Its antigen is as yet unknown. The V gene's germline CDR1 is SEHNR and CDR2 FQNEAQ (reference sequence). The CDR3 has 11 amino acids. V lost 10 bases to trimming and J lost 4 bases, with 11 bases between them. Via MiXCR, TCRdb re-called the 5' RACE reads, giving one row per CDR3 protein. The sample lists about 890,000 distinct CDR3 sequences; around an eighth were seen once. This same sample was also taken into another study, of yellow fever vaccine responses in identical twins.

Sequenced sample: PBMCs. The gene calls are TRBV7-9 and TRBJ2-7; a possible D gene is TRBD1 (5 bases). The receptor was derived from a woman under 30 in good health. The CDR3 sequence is CAIKRGYEQYF. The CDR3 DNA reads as TGTGCCATCAAAAGGGGTTACGAGCAGTACTTC.